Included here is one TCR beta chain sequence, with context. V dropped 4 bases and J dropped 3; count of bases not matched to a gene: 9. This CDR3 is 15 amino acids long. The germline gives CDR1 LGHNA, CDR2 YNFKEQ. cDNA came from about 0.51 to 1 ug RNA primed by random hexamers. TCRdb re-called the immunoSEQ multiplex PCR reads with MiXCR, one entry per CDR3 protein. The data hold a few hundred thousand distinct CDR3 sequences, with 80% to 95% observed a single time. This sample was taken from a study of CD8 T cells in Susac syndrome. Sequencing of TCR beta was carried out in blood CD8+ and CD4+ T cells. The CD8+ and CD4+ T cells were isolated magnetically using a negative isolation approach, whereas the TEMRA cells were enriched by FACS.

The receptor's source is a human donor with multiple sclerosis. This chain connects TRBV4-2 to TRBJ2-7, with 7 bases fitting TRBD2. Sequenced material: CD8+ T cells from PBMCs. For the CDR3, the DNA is TGTGCCAGCAGCCGGCGGACTAGATGGCACTACGAGCAGTACTTC. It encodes CASSRRTRWHYEQYF.